These 21 T cell receptor beta chains originate from one sample sequenced in a study of cytomegalovirus exposure and HLA in healthy donors. Primers included in the PCR were 60 Vbeta and 13 Jbeta primers. Only in-frame clones appear in the TCRdb table, and some are missing; sequencing was by immunoSEQ multiplex PCR. The data show under 200,000 clones, with 75% seen just once and around 7.7% held by the top ten. Material: PBMCs. The receptors derive from a woman in her forties in good health and CMV-seropositive.

This chain uses TRBV28 with TRBJ2-2; 7 bases are shared with TRBD2. Germline V gene data show CDR1 as MDHEN and CDR2 as SYDVKM. The CDR3 is 16 amino acids. The V gene end was trimmed by 1 base and the J gene end by 2 bases; junction bases not matched to a gene: 4. CDR3 coding DNA: TGTGCCAGCAGTTTATATGCGGGAGCTAACACCGGGGAGCTGTTTTTT. As protein: CASSLYAGANTGELFF.

V gene TRBV6-6 combines with J gene TRBJ2-7, with D perhaps TRBD1 (5 bases). V was trimmed by 3 bases and J by 5 bases, leaving 17 bases between them. This CDR3 contains 15 residues. The germline V gene has CDR1 MNHNY and CDR2 SVGAGI (reference sequence). The CDR3 coding sequence is TGTGCCAGCAGTTATCGGCAGGCCAGGGTCCACGAGCAGTACTTC. Its translation: CASSYRQARVHEQYF.

The chain couples TRBV10-3 to TRBJ2-7, with 11 bases lining up with TRBD2. Germline V lookup: CDR1 ENHRY, CDR2 SYGVKD. The CDR3 loop spans 15 amino acids. Unmatched junction bases numbered 6, after V lost 4 bases and J lost 4 bases. The CDR3 protein is CAISAGLAEGYEQYF. For the CDR3, the DNA is TGTGCCATCAGTGCGGGACTAGCGGAAGGATACGAGCAGTACTTC.

The chain combines TRBV25-1 with TRBJ2-5, with 11 bases lining up with TRBD2. The CDR3 totals 17 residues. V was clipped by 4 bases and J by 4 bases; unmatched bases: 11. Germline values: CDR1 MGHDK, CDR2 SYGVNS. The CDR3 protein is CASSGGSGLAGGETQYF. The DNA for the CDR3 is TGTGCCAGCAGTGGCGGGTCGGGGCTAGCGGGAGGAGAGACCCAGTACTTC.

This chain uses TRBV5-1 with TRBJ1-1, with TRBD1 identical over 9 bases. The junction had 12 bases not matched to a gene; V was cut back by 2 bases and J by 1 base. The CDR3 is 18 amino acids. Germline loops: CDR1 SGHRS, CDR2 YFSETQ. The CDR3 DNA reads TGCGCCAGCAGCTTTACGTTACAGGGGGCAGAAAGGAACACTGAAGCTTTCTTT. Its protein is CASSFTLQGAERNTEAFF.

V usage is TRBV6-1 and J usage is TRBJ1-5; 9 nucleotides agree with TRBD1. The CDR3 runs to 15 residues. V lost 6 bases to trimming and J lost 1 base; unmatched junction nucleotides: 4. Germline CDR1 is MNHNS and CDR2 is SASEGT. This CDR3 is CASRQGALSNQPQHF. The CDR3, as DNA: TGTGCCAGCAGACAGGGGGCTTTGAGCAATCAGCCCCAGCATTTT.

This clone was detected once. The rearrangement links TRBV11-2 to TRBJ2-5, with 9 positions matching TRBD1. Losses at the gene ends were 6 bases for V and 5 bases for J; bases not matched to a gene: 10. This CDR3 spans 15 amino acids. Germline lookup yields CDR1 SGHAT and CDR2 FQNNGV. This CDR3 reads CASRVDRGLVETQYF. CDR3 nucleotides: TGTGCCAGCAGGGTGGACAGGGGTCTTGTGGAGACCCAGTACTTC.

The chain carries TRBV9 and TRBJ1-3; 7 nucleotides align to TRBD1. The V gene end was trimmed by 3 bases and the J gene end by 0 bases; junction bases not matched to a gene: 9. CDR1 and CDR2 from the germline V gene are SGDLS and YYNGEE. The CDR3 has 17 amino acids. The CDR3 reads CASSAETGIYSGNTIYF. For the CDR3, the DNA is TGTGCCAGCAGCGCCGAGACAGGGATATACTCTGGAAACACCATATATTTT.

This clone showed up just once. This rearrangement joins TRBV10-3 to TRBJ2-3; no clear D. The CDR3 sequence is 14 residues long. Germline CDR1 reads ENHRY; CDR2 reads SYGVKD. V lost 3 bases, J lost 6 bases, and 13 bases lay in between. The CDR3 DNA reads TGTGCCATCAGTGACCGAGGCCATCTGGATACGCAGTATTTT. This translates into CAISDRGHLDTQYF.

J is TRBJ2-7 and V is TRBV11-2; 8 nucleotides agree with TRBD1. Per germline, CDR1 SGHAT and CDR2 FQNNGV. CDR3 length equals 17 residues. The V segment lost 0 bases and the J segment 3 bases; nucleotides outside the gene matches: 10. The CDR3 loop is CASSLDRLTGVIYEQYF. The CDR3 DNA reads as TGTGCCAGCAGCTTAGACCGCCTGACAGGGGTCATCTACGAGCAGTACTTC.

The chain carries TRBV9 and TRBJ2-1; 12 nucleotides line up with TRBD2. CDR3 length equals 15 residues. The germline V gene has CDR1 SGDLS and CDR2 YYNGEE. The trim removed 4 bases at V and 5 bases at J, leaving 4 bases unmatched. The CDR3 sequence: CASSTRLAGDNEQFF. The CDR3 nucleotides read TGTGCCAGCAGCACCAGACTAGCGGGAGACAATGAGCAGTTCTTC.

This clone was picked up one time. The chain is built from TRBV6-6 and TRBJ1-4, with D perhaps TRBD1 (5 bases). V was trimmed by 4 bases and J by 5 bases, leaving 8 bases between them. The CDR3 extends over 13 amino acids. From germline, CDR1 is MNHNY and CDR2 SVGAGI (reference sequence). This CDR3 is CASSLGGNEKLFF. The DNA of the CDR3 is TGTGCCAGCAGTTTGGGGGGAAATGAAAAACTGTTTTTT.

This clone was detected only once. The chain combines TRBV11-2 with TRBJ1-2; the match to TRBD1 covers 8 bases. Trimming took 5 bases from V and 2 from J; bases not matched to a gene: 4. CDR1 SGHAT and CDR2 FQNNGV come from the germline V gene. The CDR3 has 14 residues. This CDR3 reads CASSPRTGNYGYTF. For the CDR3, the DNA is TGTGCCAGCAGCCCAAGGACAGGGAACTATGGCTACACCTTC.

The chain has TRBV13 and TRBJ2-1; D possibly corresponds to TRBD1 (5 bases). The CDR3 is made up of 14 amino acids. Trimming took 4 bases from V and 9 from J, leaving 16 bases between them. Germline CDR1 and CDR2: PRHDT and FYEKMQ (reference sequence). The CDR3 DNA sequence: TGTGCCAGCAGCTACCGTGACCCAGACAGTGAGCAGTTCTTC. Translation: CASSYRDPDSEQFF.

The chain uses TRBV6-1 and TRBJ1-2, with TRBD1 matching over 8 bases. With V trimmed by 4 bases and J by 5 bases, 6 bases remained unmatched. Germline assignment: CDR1 MNHNS and CDR2 SASEGT. The CDR3 length is 14 residues. The CDR3 sequence: CASSGVRTGYGYTF. In DNA form, the CDR3 reads TGTGCCAGCAGTGGGGTTAGGACAGGGTATGGCTACACCTTC.

The chain couples TRBV29-1 to TRBJ2-5; TRBD2 agrees at 12 bases. The germline V gene encodes CDR1 SQVTM and CDR2 ANQGSEA. V lost 7 bases, J lost 4 bases, and 4 bases stayed unmatched. This CDR3 is 13 amino acids long. This CDR3 reads CSEASGRGETQYF. CDR3 DNA sequence: TGCAGCGAGGCTAGCGGGAGGGGAGAGACCCAGTACTTC.

CDR3 protein: CASSPRTGSLNEQFF. The CDR3 DNA follows: TGTGCCAGCAGCCCCCGAACAGGGTCCCTCAATGAGCAGTTCTTC. The gene calls are TRBV5-8 and TRBJ2-1; tentatively, D is TRBD1 (6 bases). The CDR3 sequence is 15 residues long. Deletions cut 4 bases from V and 6 bases from J, with 17 bases between. The germline gives CDR1 SGHTS, CDR2 YDEGEE.

The rearrangement links TRBV28 to TRBJ1-2; possibly TRBD1 for D (6 bases). Trimming cost V 3 bases and J 3 bases, with 26 bases left between them. The CDR3 is 19 residues long. Per germline, CDR1 MDHEN and CDR2 SYDVKM. In DNA, the CDR3 is TGTGCCAGCAGTTTCACGGCCCGGGACACCCTATCCTCATACTATGGCTACACCTTC. Its protein is CASSFTARDTLSSYYGYTF.

This clone was seen a handful of times. V and J are TRBV11-2 and TRBJ2-5; 8 positions match TRBD1. With 5 bases clipped from V and 5 bases from J, the junction kept 4 bases outside the gene matches. The CDR3 has 13 amino acids. Germline V gene sequence: CDR1 SGHAT, CDR2 FQNNGV. The CDR3 DNA reads TGTGCCAGCAGCCCAAACAGGGGGGAGACCCAGTACTTC. Protein product: CASSPNRGETQYF.

This clone has a handful of counts. The genes are TRBV15 and TRBJ1-4, with TRBD1 identical over 8 bases. The CDR3 is 16 amino acids. V lost 0 bases and J lost 6; bases outside the gene matches: 6. CDR1 and CDR2 (germline): LNHNV, YYDKDF (reference sequence). CDR3 region: CATSRDRAGGYEKLFF. DNA for the CDR3: TGTGCCACCAGCAGAGATCGAGCAGGGGGCTATGAAAAACTGTTTTTT.

This chain uses TRBV5-4 with TRBJ2-1; D possibly corresponds to TRBD2 (5 bases). Germline CDR1 and CDR2: SGHNT and YYREEE (reference sequence). V was clipped by 6 bases and J by 11 bases, with 27 bases between them. CDR3 length: 16 residues. The CDR3 DNA follows: TGTGCCAGCAACCCACCGGGTGGGGAGCCCTACACGCAGCAGTTCTTC. It yields the protein CASNPPGGEPYTQQFF.